This T cell receptor (beta chain) stems from a study of Ad26.COV2.S vaccination and SARS-CoV-2 variants. Study details: In the study, Ad26.COV2.S was injected intramuscularly once, or twice 56 days apart.

Repertoires were generated with immunoSEQ multiplex PCR, while TCRdb's copy carries only in-frame clones and drops some. Among approximately 460,000 clones listed, roughly nine tenths were seen once. This CDR3 contains 15 residues. Germline V gene sequence: CDR1 MGHDK, CDR2 SYGVNS. V was shortened by 3 bases and J by 3 bases, with 15 bases between the two germline ends. Treatment described: 15 to 20 received Ad26.COV2.S at low or high dose, single or two shots; 5 received placebo; per-sample allocation not given. Following the first vaccine or placebo injection, samples were taken on day 63. Immunization relied on an Ad26 vector, which expressed Wuhan-strain SARS-CoV-2 spike.

V is TRBV25-1 and J is TRBJ2-7, with a tentative D call TRBD1 (7 bases). The receptor was isolated from a person aged 18-60 years who received the Ad26.COV2.S COVID-19 vaccine or a placebo. The material was peripheral blood, obtained in a trial of Ad26.COV2.S vaccine versus placebo. The CDR3 loop is CASSDSGAGGYEQYF. The CDR3 region has the DNA TGTGCCAGCAGTGATTCGGGGGCAGGGGGCTACGAGCAGTACTTC.